These 9 T cell receptor beta chains came from one sample sequenced in a study of shared clonotypes between healthy human individuals (dated by TCRdb to 2018 to 2021). CD8 naive samples were obtained by positive selection for CCR7 among CD45RO-negative cells, yielding a CD45RA+CCR7+ population from which TemRA cells were excluded. The library was obtained by the immunoSEQ multiplex PCR assay. The table was pulled from immuneACCESS by TCRdb, which kept in-frame rearrangements only. Such tables lose some clones; where checked, under half of the loss comes from unresolved V genes, and the rest has no known cause. In this sample the table shows about 820,000 clones, roughly 92% of which occur a single time. About 24% of the sample is taken by the ten largest. Sample: naive CD8+ T cells sorted from blood. The sample's cell subset or site label is to be understood as: CD45RA+CCR7+. The receptors derive from a man aged 25 to 40 in good health.

This clone was seen once. The rearrangement uses TRBV7-3 and TRBJ2-3; perhaps TRBD2 as D (6 bases). Germline loops: CDR1 SGHTA, CDR2 FQGTGA. The CDR3 spans 14 residues. The V gene lost 3 bases and the J gene lost 2 bases, with 9 bases spanning the gap. The CDR3 protein is CASSFGGNTDTQYF. The CDR3 coding sequence is TGTGCCAGCAGCTTTGGCGGGAACACAGATACGCAGTATTTT.

There are a few counts of this clone. The V gene is TRBV7-8, the J gene TRBJ1-4; D gene uncertain. CDR3 length: 17 amino acids. The ends were cut back, 1 base at V and 7 bases at J, with 19 bases in the middle. CDR1 and CDR2 from the germline V gene are SGHVS and FQNEAQ. The CDR3 DNA sequence: TGTGCCAGCAGCTTAGTACTAGGCTCGGCTGGCGGTGAAAAACTGTTTTTT. This codes for CASSLVLGSAGGEKLFF. Using reference TRBV7-8 and TRBJ1-4 for the parts outside the CDR3, the full variable domain is GAGVSQSPRYKVAKRGQDVALRCDPISGHVSLFWYQQALGQGPEFLTYFQNEAQLDKSGLPSDRFFAERPEGSVSTLKIQRTQQEDSAVYLCASSLVLGSAGGEKLFFGSGTQLSVL.

The chain links TRBV7-9 to TRBJ2-5; possibly TRBD2 for D (6 bases). Trimming removed 2 bases at V and 0 bases at J, with 16 bases between. The CDR3 covers 17 residues. Germline loops: CDR1 SEHNR, CDR2 FQNEAQ (reference sequence). The CDR3 loop reads CASSLLGGMMDQETQYF. The CDR3 DNA follows: TGTGCCAGCAGCTTATTGGGCGGGATGATGGACCAAGAGACCCAGTACTTC.

The rearrangement links TRBV29-1 to TRBJ2-5, with 14 bases fitting TRBD2. V was pared by 5 bases and J by 2 bases, with 10 bases of the junction left unmatched. Germline assignment: CDR1 SQVTM and CDR2 ANQGSEA. The CDR3 covers 17 residues. The CDR3 nucleotides read TGCAGCGTTTTACCGGGACTAGCGGGAGATGGGCAAGAGACCCAGTACTTC. This sequence encodes CSVLPGLAGDGQETQYF.

The gene calls are TRBV6-1 and TRBJ2-4; D gene uncertain. The CDR3 runs to 16 residues. Germline CDR1 and CDR2: MNHNS and SASEGT. V was trimmed by 4 bases and J by 5 bases, leaving 18 bases between them. The CDR3 loop reads CASSGRPASSQNIQYF. The CDR3, as DNA: TGTGCCAGCAGTGGACGTCCGGCGTCCAGCCAAAACATTCAGTACTTC.

The chain joins TRBV5-1 to TRBJ1-1; D uncertain. From germline, CDR1 is SGHRS and CDR2 YFSETQ. Trimming shortened V by 0 bases and J by 5 bases, and 8 bases separated the two germline ends. The CDR3 consists of 13 residues. The CDR3 reads CASSLAGFTEAFF. The CDR3 nucleotides read TGCGCCAGCAGCTTGGCTGGGTTTACTGAAGCTTTCTTT.

About this clone itself: Other DNA sequences from this sample encode an identical CDR3 as well. The chain employs TRBV7-9 and TRBJ2-1, with D uncertain. Trimming took off 1 base at V and 3 bases at J, with 1 base between the two ends. The CDR3 is 12 residues long. Per germline, CDR1 SEHNR and CDR2 FQNEAQ (reference sequence). This chain's CDR3 is CASSLDYNEQFF. The CDR3 nucleotides read TGTGCCAGCAGCTTAGACTACAATGAGCAGTTCTTC.

The chain carries TRBV28 and TRBJ2-7; D not resolved. In germline, CDR1 is MDHEN, CDR2 SYDVKM. The CDR3 loop spans 17 amino acids. Trimming shortened V by 5 bases and J by 0 bases, and 20 bases separated the two germline ends. CDR3 sequence: CASSPSQLDGRSYEQYF. The DNA for the CDR3 is TGTGCCAGCAGTCCAAGTCAGTTGGACGGCCGCTCCTACGAGCAGTACTTC.

The count of this clone is one. The gene calls are TRBV7-9 and TRBJ1-2; perhaps TRBD1 as D (5 bases). This CDR3 has 12 amino acids. In germline, CDR1 is SEHNR, CDR2 FQNEAQ (reference sequence). The V gene lost 5 bases and the J gene lost 5 bases, with 9 bases spanning the gap. CDR3 nucleotide sequence: TGTGCCAGCAGCGGAGGGGTTTATGGCTACACCTTC. This translates into CASSGGVYGYTF.